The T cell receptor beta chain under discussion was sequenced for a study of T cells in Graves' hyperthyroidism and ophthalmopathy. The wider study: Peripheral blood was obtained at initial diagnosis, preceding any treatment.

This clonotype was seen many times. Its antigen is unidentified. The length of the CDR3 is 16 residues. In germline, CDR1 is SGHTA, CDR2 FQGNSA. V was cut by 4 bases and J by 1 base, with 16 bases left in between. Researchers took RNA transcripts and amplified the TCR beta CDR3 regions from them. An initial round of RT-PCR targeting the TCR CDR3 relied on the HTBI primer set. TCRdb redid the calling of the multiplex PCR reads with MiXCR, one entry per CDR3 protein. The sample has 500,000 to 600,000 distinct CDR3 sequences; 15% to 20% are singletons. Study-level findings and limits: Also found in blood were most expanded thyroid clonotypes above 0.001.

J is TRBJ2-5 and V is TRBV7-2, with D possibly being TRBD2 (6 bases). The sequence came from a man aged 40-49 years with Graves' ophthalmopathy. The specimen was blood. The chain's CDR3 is CASSSWYGRTQETQYF. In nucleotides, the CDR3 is TGTGCCAGCAGCTCCTGGTATGGGAGGACCCAAGAGACCCAGTACTTC.